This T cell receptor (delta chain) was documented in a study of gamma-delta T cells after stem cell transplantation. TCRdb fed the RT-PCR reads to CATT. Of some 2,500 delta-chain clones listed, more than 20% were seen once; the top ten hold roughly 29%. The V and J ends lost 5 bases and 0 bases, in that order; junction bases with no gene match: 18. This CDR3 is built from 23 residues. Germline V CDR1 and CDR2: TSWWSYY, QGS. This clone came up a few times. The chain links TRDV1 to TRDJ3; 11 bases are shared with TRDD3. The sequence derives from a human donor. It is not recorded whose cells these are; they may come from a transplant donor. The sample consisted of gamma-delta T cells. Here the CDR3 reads CALGTKGVGDTSGGSWDTRQMFF. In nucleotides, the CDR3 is TGTGCTCTTGGGACGAAGGGGGTGGGGGATACGTCGGGCGGCTCCTGGGACACCCGACAGATGTTTTTC.